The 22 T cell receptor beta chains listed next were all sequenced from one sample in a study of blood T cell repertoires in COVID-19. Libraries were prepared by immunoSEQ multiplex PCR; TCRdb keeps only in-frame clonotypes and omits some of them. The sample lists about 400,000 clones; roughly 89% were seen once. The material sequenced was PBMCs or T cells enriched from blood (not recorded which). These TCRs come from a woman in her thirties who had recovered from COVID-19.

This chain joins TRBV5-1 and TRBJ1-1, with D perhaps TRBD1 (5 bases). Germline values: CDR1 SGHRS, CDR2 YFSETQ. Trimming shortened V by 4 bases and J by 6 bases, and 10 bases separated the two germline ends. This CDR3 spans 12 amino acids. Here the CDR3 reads CASSPQGAEAFF. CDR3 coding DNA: TGCGCCAGCAGCCCCCAGGGCGCTGAAGCTTTCTTT.

This CDR3 reads CASSPGPLEDTQYF. DNA for the CDR3: TGTGCCAGCTCACCAGGGCCCCTCGAGGATACGCAGTATTTT. The chain uses TRBV18 and TRBJ2-3, with D hard to call. This CDR3 contains 14 residues. The V end was cut by 2 bases, the J end by 6 bases, with 12 bases between. CDR1 and CDR2 (germline): KGHSH, LQKENI.

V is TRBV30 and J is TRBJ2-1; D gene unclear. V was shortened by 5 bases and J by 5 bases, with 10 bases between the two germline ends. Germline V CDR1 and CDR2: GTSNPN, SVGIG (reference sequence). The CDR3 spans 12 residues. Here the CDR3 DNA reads TGTGCCTGGGGGCGCTTTAACAATGAGCAGTTCTTC. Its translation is CAWGRFNNEQFF.

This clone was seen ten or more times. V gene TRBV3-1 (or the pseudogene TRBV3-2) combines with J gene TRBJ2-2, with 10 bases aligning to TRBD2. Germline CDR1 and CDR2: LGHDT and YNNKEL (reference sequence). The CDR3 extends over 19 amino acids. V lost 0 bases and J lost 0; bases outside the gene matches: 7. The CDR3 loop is CASSQEISSGGANTGELFF. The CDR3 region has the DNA TGTGCCAGCAGCCAAGAGATTTCCAGCGGGGGGGCGAACACCGGGGAGCTGTTTTTT.

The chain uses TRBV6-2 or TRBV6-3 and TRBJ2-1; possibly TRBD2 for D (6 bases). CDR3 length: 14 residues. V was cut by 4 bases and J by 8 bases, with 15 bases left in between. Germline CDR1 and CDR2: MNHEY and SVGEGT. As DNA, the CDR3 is TGTGCCAGCAGTTGGCGACTAGACGTTCATGAGCAGTTCTTC. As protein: CASSWRLDVHEQFF.

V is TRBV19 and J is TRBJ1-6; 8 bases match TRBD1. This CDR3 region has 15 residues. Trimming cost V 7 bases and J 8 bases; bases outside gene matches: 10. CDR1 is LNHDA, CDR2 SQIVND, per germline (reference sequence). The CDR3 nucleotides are TGTGCCAGTACGCGACAGGGGCTTTGGGATTCACCCCTCCACTTT. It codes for CASTRQGLWDSPLHF.

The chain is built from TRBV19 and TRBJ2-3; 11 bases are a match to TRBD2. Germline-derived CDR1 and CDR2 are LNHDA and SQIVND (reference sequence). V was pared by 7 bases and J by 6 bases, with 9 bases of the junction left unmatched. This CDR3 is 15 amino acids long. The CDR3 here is CASTGLAGGVDTQYF. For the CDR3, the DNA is TGTGCCAGTACCGGGCTAGCGGGGGGCGTGGATACGCAGTATTTT.

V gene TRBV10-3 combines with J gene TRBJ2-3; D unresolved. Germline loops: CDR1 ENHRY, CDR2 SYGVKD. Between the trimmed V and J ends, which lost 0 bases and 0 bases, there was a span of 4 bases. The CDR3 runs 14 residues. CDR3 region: CAISESLSTDTQYF. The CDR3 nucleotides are TGTGCCATCAGTGAGTCACTGAGCACAGATACGCAGTATTTT.

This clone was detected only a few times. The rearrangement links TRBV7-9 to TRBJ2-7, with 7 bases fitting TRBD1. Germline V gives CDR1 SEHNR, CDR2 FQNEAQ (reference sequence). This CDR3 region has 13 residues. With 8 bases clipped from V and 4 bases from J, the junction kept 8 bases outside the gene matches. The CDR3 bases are TGTGCCAGCTGCCCCGACAGGGCTTACGAGCAGTACTTC. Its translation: CASCPDRAYEQYF.

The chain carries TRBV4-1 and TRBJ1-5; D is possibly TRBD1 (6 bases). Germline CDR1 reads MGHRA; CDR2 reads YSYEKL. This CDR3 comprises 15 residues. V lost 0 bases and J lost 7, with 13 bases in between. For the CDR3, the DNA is TGCGCCAGCAGCCAAGATCCGGGGGGCGGGCAGCCCCAGCATTTT. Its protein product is CASSQDPGGGQPQHF.

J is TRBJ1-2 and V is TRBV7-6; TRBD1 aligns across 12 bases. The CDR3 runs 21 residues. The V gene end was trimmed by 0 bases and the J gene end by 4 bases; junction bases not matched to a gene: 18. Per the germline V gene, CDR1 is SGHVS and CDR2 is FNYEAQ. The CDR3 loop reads CASSLATDSPGTGGASYGYTF. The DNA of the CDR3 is TGTGCCAGCAGCTTAGCCACGGACTCTCCCGGGACAGGGGGCGCGAGCTATGGCTACACCTTC.

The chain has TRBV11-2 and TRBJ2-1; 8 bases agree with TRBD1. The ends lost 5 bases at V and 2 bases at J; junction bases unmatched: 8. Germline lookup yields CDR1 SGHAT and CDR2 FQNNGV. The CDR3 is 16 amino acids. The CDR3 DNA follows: TGTGCCAGCAGCAGCACCGGGACAGGCACCTACAATGAGCAGTTCTTC. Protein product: CASSSTGTGTYNEQFF. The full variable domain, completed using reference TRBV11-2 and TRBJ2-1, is EAGVAQSPRYKIIEKRQSVAFWCNPISGHATLYWYQQILGQGPKLLIQFQNNGVVDDSQLPKDRFSAERLKGVDSTLKIQPAKLEDSAVYLCASSSTGTGTYNEQFFGPGTRLTVL.

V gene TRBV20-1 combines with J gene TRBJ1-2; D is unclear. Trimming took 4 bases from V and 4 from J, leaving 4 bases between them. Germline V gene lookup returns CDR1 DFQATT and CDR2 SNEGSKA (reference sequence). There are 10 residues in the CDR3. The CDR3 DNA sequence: TGCAGTGCTAACGGCTATGGCTACACCTTC. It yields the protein CSANGYGYTF.

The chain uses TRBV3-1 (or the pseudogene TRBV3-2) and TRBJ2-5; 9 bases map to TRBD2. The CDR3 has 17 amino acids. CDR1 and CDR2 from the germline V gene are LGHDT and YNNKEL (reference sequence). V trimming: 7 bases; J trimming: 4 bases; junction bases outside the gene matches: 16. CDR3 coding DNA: TGTGCCAGCATTCAGACTAGCGGATGGCGGTCCGGAGAGACCCAGTACTTC. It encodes CASIQTSGWRSGETQYF.

Here the CDR3 reads CASLLQGYGTEAFF. The CDR3 DNA sequence: TGTGCCAGCCTACTACAGGGTTATGGCACTGAAGCTTTCTTT. The chain employs TRBV7-9 and TRBJ1-1; the D gene is possibly TRBD1 (6 bases). Germline CDR1 SEHNR, CDR2 FQNEAQ (reference sequence). The CDR3 length is 14 residues. V was pared by 8 bases and J by 4 bases, with 17 bases between.

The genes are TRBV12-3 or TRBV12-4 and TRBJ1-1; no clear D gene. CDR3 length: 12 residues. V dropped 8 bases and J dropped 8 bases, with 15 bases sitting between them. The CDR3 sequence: CASRRGLGEAFF. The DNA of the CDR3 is TGTGCCAGCCGGCGAGGGTTAGGGGAAGCTTTCTTT.

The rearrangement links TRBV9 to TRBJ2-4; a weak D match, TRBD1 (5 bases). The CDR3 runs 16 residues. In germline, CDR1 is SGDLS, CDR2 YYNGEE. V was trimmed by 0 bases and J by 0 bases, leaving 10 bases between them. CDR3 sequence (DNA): TGTGCCAGCAGCGTAGCTGACAGCTTAGCCAAAAACATTCAGTACTTC. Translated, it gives CASSVADSLAKNIQYF.

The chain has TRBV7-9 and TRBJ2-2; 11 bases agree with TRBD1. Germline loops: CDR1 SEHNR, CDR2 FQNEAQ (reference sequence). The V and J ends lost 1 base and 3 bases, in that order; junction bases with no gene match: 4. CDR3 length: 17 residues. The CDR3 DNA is TGTGCCAGCAGCTTAGTGAGGGGACAGGGGGACACCGGGGAGCTGTTTTTT. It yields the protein CASSLVRGQGDTGELFF.

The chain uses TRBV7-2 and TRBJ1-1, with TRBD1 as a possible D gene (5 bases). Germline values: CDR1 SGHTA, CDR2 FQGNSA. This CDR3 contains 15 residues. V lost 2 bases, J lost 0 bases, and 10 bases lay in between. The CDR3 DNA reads TGTGCCAGCAGCTTATACCAGGGTCTGAACACTGAAGCTTTCTTT. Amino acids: CASSLYQGLNTEAFF.

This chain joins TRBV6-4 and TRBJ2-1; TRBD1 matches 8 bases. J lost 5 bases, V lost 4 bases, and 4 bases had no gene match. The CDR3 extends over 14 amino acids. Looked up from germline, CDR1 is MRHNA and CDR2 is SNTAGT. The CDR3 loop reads CASSGRGPDNEQFF. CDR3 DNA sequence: TGTGCCAGCAGTGGCAGGGGGCCCGACAATGAGCAGTTCTTC.

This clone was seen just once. CDR3 coding DNA: TGCGCCAGCAGCTTGTCCTGGAACACCGGGGAGCTGTTTTTT. Translation gives CASSLSWNTGELFF. The rearrangement uses TRBV5-1 and TRBJ2-2; D not certain. CDR1 and CDR2 from the germline V gene are SGHRS and YFSETQ. There are 14 residues in the CDR3. V shed 1 base and J shed 1 base, with 5 bases lying between them.

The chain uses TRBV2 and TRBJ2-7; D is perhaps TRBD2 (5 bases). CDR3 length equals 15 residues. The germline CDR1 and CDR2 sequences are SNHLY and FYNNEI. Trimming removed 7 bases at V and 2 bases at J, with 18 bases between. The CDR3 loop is CASTRGGHRPYEQYF. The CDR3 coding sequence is TGTGCCAGCACCCGCGGAGGTCACCGACCCTACGAGCAGTACTTC.